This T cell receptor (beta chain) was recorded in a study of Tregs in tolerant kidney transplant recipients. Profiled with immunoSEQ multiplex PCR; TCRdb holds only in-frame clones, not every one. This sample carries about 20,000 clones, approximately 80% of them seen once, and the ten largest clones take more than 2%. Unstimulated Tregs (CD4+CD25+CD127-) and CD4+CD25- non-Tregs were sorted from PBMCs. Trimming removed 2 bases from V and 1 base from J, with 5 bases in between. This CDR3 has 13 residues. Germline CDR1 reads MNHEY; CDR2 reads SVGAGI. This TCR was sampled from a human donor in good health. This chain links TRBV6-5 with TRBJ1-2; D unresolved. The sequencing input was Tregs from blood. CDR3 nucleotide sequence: TGTGCCAGCAGTTACGCTGGTAACTATGGCTACACCTTC. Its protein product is CASSYAGNYGYTF.